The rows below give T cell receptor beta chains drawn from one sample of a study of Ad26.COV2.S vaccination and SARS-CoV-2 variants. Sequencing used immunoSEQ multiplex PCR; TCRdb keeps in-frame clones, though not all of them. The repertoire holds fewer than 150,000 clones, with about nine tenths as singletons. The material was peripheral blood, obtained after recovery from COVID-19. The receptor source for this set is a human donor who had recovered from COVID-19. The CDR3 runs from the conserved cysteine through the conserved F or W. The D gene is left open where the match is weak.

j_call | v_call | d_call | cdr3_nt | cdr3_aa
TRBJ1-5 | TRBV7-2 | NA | TGTGCCAGCAGCTTAGGCGGCCAAACCTACCAGCCCCAGCATTTT | CASSLGGQTYQPQHF
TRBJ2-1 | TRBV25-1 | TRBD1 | TGTGCCAGCAGTGAATCGACCGGGACAGAAGGGGGATTTCAGTTCTTC | CASSESTGTEGGFQFF
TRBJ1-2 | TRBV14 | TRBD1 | TGTGCCAGCAGCCAAGAGTACAGGGGTCGCGAAGGCTACACCTTC | CASSQEYRGREGYTF
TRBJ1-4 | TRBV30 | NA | TGTGCCTGGAGTCGGGTTTCTAATGAAAAACTGTTTTTT | CAWSRVSNEKLFF
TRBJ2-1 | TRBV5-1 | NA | TGCGCCAGCAGATCGACCGGGACGGAGAATTACAATGAGCAGTTCTTC | CASRSTGTENYNEQFF
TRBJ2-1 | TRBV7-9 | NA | TGTGCCAGCAGCCCTTATAGTGGGATTTACAATGAGCAGTTCTTC | CASSPYSGIYNEQFF
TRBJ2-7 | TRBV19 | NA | TGTGCCAGTAGCGTTCAGGGGTTGGGCGAGCAGTACTTC | CASSVQGLGEQYF
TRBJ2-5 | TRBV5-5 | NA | TGTGCCAGCAGCCCGGGTCCGTGGGGTGAGACCCAGTACTTC | CASSPGPWGETQYF
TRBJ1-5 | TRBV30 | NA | TGTGCCTGGAGTCCATACCGGGCCTTCAATCAGCCCCAGCATTTT | CAWSPYRAFNQPQHF
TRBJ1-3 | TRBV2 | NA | TGTGCCAGCAGTGACTACTCTCTGGGAAACACCATATATTTT | CASSDYSLGNTIYF